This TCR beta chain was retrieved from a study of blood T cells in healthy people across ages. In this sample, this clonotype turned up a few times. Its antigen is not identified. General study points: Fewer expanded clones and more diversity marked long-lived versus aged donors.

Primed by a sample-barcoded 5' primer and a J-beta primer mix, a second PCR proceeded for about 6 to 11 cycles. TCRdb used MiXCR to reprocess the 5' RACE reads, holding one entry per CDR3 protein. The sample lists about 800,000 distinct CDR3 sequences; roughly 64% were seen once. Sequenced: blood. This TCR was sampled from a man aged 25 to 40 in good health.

CDR3 protein: CASNSGRGESYNEQFF. CDR3 in DNA: TGTGCCAGTAACTCTGGTAGGGGAGAGTCCTACAATGAGCAGTTCTTC. The rearrangement links TRBV7-2 to TRBJ2-1; D is tentatively TRBD1 or TRBD2 (5 bases each). Trimming removed 9 bases from V and 1 base from J, with 19 bases in between. CDR1 SGHTA and CDR2 FQGNSA come from the germline V gene. CDR3 length: 16 residues. Full variable domain (missing parts from reference TRBV7-2 and TRBJ2-1): GAGVSQSPSNKVTEKGKDVELRCDPISGHTALYWYRQSLGQGLEFLIYFQGNSAPDKSGLPSDRFSAERTGGSVSTLTIQRTQQEDSAVYLCASNSGRGESYNEQFFGPGTRLTVL.